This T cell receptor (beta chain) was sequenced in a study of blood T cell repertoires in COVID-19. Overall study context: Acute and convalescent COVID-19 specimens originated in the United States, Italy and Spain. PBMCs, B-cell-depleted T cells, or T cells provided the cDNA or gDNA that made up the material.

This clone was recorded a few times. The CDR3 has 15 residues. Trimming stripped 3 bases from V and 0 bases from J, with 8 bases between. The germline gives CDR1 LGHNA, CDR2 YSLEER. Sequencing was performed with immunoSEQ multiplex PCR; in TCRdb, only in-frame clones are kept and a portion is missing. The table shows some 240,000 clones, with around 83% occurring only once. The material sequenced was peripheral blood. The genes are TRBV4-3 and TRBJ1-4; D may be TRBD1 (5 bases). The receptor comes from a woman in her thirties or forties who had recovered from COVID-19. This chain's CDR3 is CASSQDISTNEKLFF. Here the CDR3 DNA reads TGCGCCAGCAGCCAGGACATTTCAACTAATGAAAAACTGTTTTTT.